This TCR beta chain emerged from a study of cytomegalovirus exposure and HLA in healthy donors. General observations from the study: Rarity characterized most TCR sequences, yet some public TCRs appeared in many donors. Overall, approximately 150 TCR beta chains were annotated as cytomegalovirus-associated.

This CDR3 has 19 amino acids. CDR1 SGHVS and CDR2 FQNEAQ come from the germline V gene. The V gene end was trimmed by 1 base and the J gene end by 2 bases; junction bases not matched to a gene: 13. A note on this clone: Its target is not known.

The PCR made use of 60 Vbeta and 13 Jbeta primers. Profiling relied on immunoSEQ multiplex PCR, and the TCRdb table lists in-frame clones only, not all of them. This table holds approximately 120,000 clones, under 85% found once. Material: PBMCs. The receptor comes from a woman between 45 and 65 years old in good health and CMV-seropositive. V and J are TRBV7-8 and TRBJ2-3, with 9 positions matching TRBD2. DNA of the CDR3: TGTGCCAGCAGCTTAGTGTGGTCAGGGACTAGCAGTTTCACAGATACGCAGTATTTT. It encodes CASSLVWSGTSSFTDTQYF. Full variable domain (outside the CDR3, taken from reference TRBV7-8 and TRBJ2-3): GAGVSQSPRYKVAKRGQDVALRCDPISGHVSLFWYQQALGQGPEFLTYFQNEAQLDKSGLPSDRFFAERPEGSVSTLKIQRTQQEDSAVYLCASSLVWSGTSSFTDTQYFGPGTRLTVL.